These T cell receptor beta chains were read from a single sample in a study of blood T cell repertoires in COVID-19. Libraries were prepared by immunoSEQ multiplex PCR; TCRdb keeps only in-frame clonotypes and omits some of them. Among a few hundred thousand clones, around 87% were seen once, and the ten largest hold approximately 2%. What was sequenced was peripheral blood. The origin of the receptors is a woman aged 25 to 39 who had recovered from COVID-19. CDR3s include the opening cysteine and the closing phenylalanine or tryptophan. D genes are given only for firm matches. Some rows have no size entry. The others give once, few or many, or a class for an expanded clone.

TRBJ1-3,-,-,TRBV28,TGTGCCAGCAGTTTAATAGAGAGCTCTGGAAACACCATATATTTT,CASSLIESSGNTIYF
TRBJ2-1,-,-,TRBV28,TGTGCCAGTGGGGACCAGCGGGCCGATGAGCAGTTCTTC,CASGDQRADEQFF
TRBJ2-7,TRBD1,-,TRBV25-1,TGTGCCAGCAGGAAGACAGGGACGAACGAGCAGTACTTC,CASRKTGTNEQYF
TRBJ1-4,TRBD1,-,TRBV5-4,TGTGCCAGCAGCTCGGTCGGACAGGGAGGTGAAAAACTGTTTTTT,CASSSVGQGGEKLFF
TRBJ1-4,TRBD1,-,TRBV16,TGTGCCAGCAGCCAAGGGACAGGGGTGGATGAAAAACTGTTTTTT,CASSQGTGVDEKLFF
TRBJ1-2,TRBD1,-,TRBV30,TGTGCCTGGAGTGTACACTCGGGACAGGGGAGAGATGGCTACACCTTC,CAWSVHSGQGRDGYTF
TRBJ2-7,TRBD2,-,TRBV28,TGTGCCAGCACTGCAGCGGGAGGGCCATCCTACGAGCAGTACTTC,CASTAAGGPSYEQYF
TRBJ1-1,-,few,TRBV5-1,TGCGCCAGCAGCTCGGGGACAACCCACACTGAAGCTTTCTTT,CASSSGTTHTEAFF
TRBJ2-1,-,-,TRBV4-1,TGCGCCAGCAGCCAAACGGAGGGGGCGAATGAGCAGTTCTTC,CASSQTEGANEQFF
TRBJ2-2,TRBD1,few,TRBV11-2,TGTGCCAGCGCCGGACAGGGGTACACCGGGGAGCTGTTTTTT,CASAGQGYTGELFF
TRBJ2-7,TRBD1,-,TRBV7-2,TGTGCCAGCAGCATTACAGGGGTCTATTACGAGCAGTACTTC,CASSITGVYYEQYF
TRBJ2-2,TRBD2,-,TRBV10-3,TGTGCCATCAGTGGCCTAGCGGACACCGGGGAGCTGTTTTTT,CAISGLADTGELFF
TRBJ2-5,-,-,TRBV25-1,TGTGCCAGCAGTGAGAACAGAAAGTACCAAGAGACCCAGTACTTC,CASSENRKYQETQYF
TRBJ2-7,TRBD2,once,TRBV19,TGTGCCAGTAGAGTGCGGGGGGGCTCCTACGAGCAGTACTTC,CASRVRGGSYEQYF
TRBJ2-7,-,-,TRBV5-1,TGCGCCAGCAGCTTGTACCCGACTGGCTCCTACGAGCAGTACTTC,CASSLYPTGSYEQYF
TRBJ2-2,TRBD2,-,TRBV13,TGTGCCAGCAGCTTCAGCGGGAGGGCCCTGACCGGGGAGCTGTTTTTT,CASSFSGRALTGELFF
TRBJ1-3,TRBD1,-,TRBV6-6,TGTGCCAGCAGTCCCATACAGGGGTCTGGAAACACCATATATTTT,CASSPIQGSGNTIYF
TRBJ2-5,TRBD2,-,TRBV7-2,TGTGCCAGCAGCTTGAGCGGGAGAACACAAGAGACCCAGTACTTC,CASSLSGRTQETQYF
TRBJ2-3,TRBD2,once,TRBV5-1,TGCGCCAGCAGCTTGGGGGCTAGCGGGCCCACAGATACGCAGTATTTT,CASSLGASGPTDTQYF
TRBJ2-3,TRBD2,-,TRBV5-1,TGCGCCAGCAGCTTGGGACTAGCGGGTTCCACAGATACGCAGTATTTT,CASSLGLAGSTDTQYF
TRBJ1-3,TRBD1,once,TRBV6-6,TGTGCCAGCTCGGAGGGGGCGCTCGGAAACACCATATATTTT,CASSEGALGNTIYF
TRBJ1-5,-,many,TRBV7-2,TGTGCCAGCAGCTACAGGGGCAATCAGCCCCAGCATTTT,CASSYRGNQPQHF
TRBJ2-5,-,-,TRBV30,TGTGCCTGGAAAAGCGGACAAGAGACCCAGTACTTC,CAWKSGQETQYF
TRBJ1-5,TRBD1,-,TRBV19,TGTGCCAGTAGGGAAGGGGGCTCTGGCAATCAGCCCCAGCATTTT,CASREGGSGNQPQHF
TRBJ1-1,-,-,TRBV12-3/TRBV12-4,TGTGCCAGCAGTTTCGCAGGGCGCACTGAAGCTTTCTTT,CASSFAGRTEAFF
TRBJ1-4,TRBD1,-,TRBV19,TGTGCCAGTAGTGTTTTACAGGGGGCTAGAGGAAAACTGTTTTTT,CASSVLQGARGKLFF